The table lists the clone carrying this T cell receptor (beta chain) with a count of one. These data belong to a study of blood T cell repertoires in COVID-19. Study-level information: Both acute and convalescent COVID-19 samples were obtained from the United States, Italy and Spain.

Germline CDR1 reads SNHLY; CDR2 reads FYNNEI. V shed 4 bases and J shed 2 bases, with 6 bases lying between them. This CDR3 is built from 13 residues. The data were produced by immunoSEQ multiplex PCR, yet TCRdb's version contains in-frame clones alone and is incomplete. The data show 150,000 to 200,000 clones, about 85% seen once. This clonotype originated in a woman aged 45 to 65 with COVID-19, enrolled during active disease. Sequenced: peripheral blood. The chain is built from TRBV2 and TRBJ2-1; D uncertain. CDR3: CASSVSPYNEQFF. The DNA of the CDR3 is TGTGCCAGCAGTGTGAGTCCCTACAATGAGCAGTTCTTC.